Included here is one T cell receptor (beta chain) sequence, with context. The antigen remains undetermined. This sample is drawn from a study of monozygotic twins with inflammatory bowel disease. Germline V lookup: CDR1 SGHRS, CDR2 YFSETQ. CDR3 length: 15 amino acids. General study results and limits: The study found lower TCRbeta diversity (inverse Simpson) in IBD patients than in healthy co-twins. In the analysis, different T cell subtypes could not be told apart.

TCRdb reprocessed the 5' RACE reads and reports one entry per CDR3 protein, with no DNA. The ten most abundant clones cover less than 6.5% of a sample with approximately 40,000 distinct CDR3 sequences. The source material was blood. This clonotype was obtained from a human donor with ulcerative colitis or Crohn's disease, or a healthy co-twin of an affected twin (not recorded which). This chain joins TRBV5-1 and TRBJ1-1; checking the TCRdb D call of TRBD1 is not possible without DNA. CDR3 residues: CASSRSGRGDTEAFF. The full variable domain, with the rest looked up from reference TRBV5-1 and TRBJ1-1, is KAGVTQTPRYLIKTRGQQVTLSCSPISGHRSVSWYQQTPGQGLQFLFEYFSETQRNKGNFPGRFSGRQFSNSRSEMNVSTLELGDSALYLCASSRSGRGDTEAFFGQGTRLTVV.